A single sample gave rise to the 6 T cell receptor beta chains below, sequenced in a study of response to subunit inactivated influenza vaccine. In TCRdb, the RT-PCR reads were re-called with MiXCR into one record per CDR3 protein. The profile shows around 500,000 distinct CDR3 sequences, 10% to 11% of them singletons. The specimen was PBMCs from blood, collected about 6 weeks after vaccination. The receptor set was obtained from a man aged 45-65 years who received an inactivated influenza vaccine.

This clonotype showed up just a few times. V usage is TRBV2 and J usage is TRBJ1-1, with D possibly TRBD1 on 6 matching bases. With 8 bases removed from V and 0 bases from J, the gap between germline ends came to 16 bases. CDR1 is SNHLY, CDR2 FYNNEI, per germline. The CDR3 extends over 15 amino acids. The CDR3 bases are TGTGCCAGCGGCAGGGGAAGGCGGATGAACACTGAAGCTTTCTTT. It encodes CASGRGRRMNTEAFF. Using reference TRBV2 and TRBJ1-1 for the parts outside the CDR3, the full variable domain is EPEVTQTPSHQVTQMGQEVILRCVPISNHLYFYWYRQILGQKVEFLVSFYNNEISEKSEIFDDQFSVERPDGSNFTLKIRSTKLEDSAMYFCASGRGRRMNTEAFFGQGTRLTVV.

The CDR3 DNA reads TGCGCCAGCAGCGTGGGGCCAGATCAGCCCCAGCATTTT. Its protein product is CASSVGPDQPQHF. This chain connects TRBV5-1 to TRBJ1-5, with D possibly TRBD1 on 5 matching bases. The CDR3 consists of 13 residues. Germline-derived CDR1 and CDR2 are SGHRS and YFSETQ. The V end was cut by 4 bases, the J end by 5 bases, with 10 bases between.

The CDR3 loop is CASQVMDTQYF. The CDR3 nucleotides read TGTGCCAGCCAGGTTATGGATACGCAGTATTTT. The V call is TRBV5-6, the J call TRBJ2-3; D gene uncertain. The CDR3 is 11 amino acids. Germline CDR1 and CDR2: SGHDT and YYEEEE. Trimming left V 7 bases short and J 6 bases short, with 9 bases between.

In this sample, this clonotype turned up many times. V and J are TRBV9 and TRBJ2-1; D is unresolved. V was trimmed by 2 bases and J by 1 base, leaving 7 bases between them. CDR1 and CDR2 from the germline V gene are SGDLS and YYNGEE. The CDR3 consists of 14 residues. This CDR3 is CASSVGGSYNEQFF. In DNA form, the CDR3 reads TGTGCCAGCAGCGTTGGTGGGTCCTACAATGAGCAGTTCTTC.

For the CDR3, the DNA is TGTGCCAGCTCACCACCAGGGGGATCCAGGGGGGCCAACGTCCTGACTTTC. This codes for CASSPPGGSRGANVLTF. V gene TRBV18 combines with J gene TRBJ2-6, with D tentatively TRBD1 (6 bases). The length of the CDR3 is 17 residues. The V gene lost 0 bases and the J gene lost 4 bases, with 13 bases spanning the gap. The germline V gene has CDR1 KGHSH and CDR2 LQKENI.

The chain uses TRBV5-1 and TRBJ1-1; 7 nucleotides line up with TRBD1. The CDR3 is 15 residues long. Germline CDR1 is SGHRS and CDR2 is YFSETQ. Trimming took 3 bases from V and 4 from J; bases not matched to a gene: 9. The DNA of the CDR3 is TGCGCCAGCAGCTCGGGACAGACCAGAACCACTGAAGCTTTCTTT. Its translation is CASSSGQTRTTEAFF.